This record looks at one TCR beta chain sequence and its context. Its antigen is currently not known. Base qualities were left out, and no much larger clone turns up one base away. The sample originates from a study of shared clonotypes between healthy human individuals (TCRdb year 2020). Regarding the complete study: The cohort included a few men and a couple of women between 18 and 49 years of age. The study deeply sequenced blood TCR repertoires of five healthy adults to estimate repertoire size and the extent of clonotype sharing between individuals. Leukapheresis yielded between about 0.9 and 10 billion PBMCs per donor. To increase sequencing depth and limit assay-specific biases, TCR repertoire library preparation and sequencing were carried out by different laboratories using diverse techniques. For each donor, CD4 naive and CD4 memory were each run on three plates, CD8 naive on two plates, and CD8 memory on one plate.

CD8 naive samples were obtained by positive selection for CCR7 among CD45RO-negative cells, yielding a CD45RA+CCR7+ population from which TemRA cells were excluded. Healthy HIV-negative adults with no recently reported acute infections or vaccinations were included as donors. Every donor was a Caucasian adult living in Nashville, Tennessee, USA. After blood collection by leukapheresis, PBMCs were isolated using Ficoll-Histopaque density gradient centrifugation and then cryopreserved in the vapor phase of liquid nitrogen. Purity and quantity of every magnetically sorted T cell population were checked by analytical flow cytometry. Each sorted fraction had its genomic DNA isolated and then quantified by UV absorbance on a Nanodrop 2000c. The paper as a whole reports these results and caveats: Even with the large sequencing depth, rarefaction of the sorted-subset datasets indicated that sequencing was incomplete. Sampling was limited to blood, and TCR repertoires in tissue likely differ from TCR repertoires in blood. The genetic and exposure-history diversity represented was limited by the small number of donors. Pairwise subsampling indicated that sequencing depth was expected to affect the degree of clonotype sharing among donors. Clonotypes shared by all four sorted-subset donors showed higher generation probabilities than non-shared clonotypes. Naive subsets generally had larger estimated clonotype richness than memory subsets did. When a handful of donors were compared, the shared fraction of clonotypes was about 5% for naive CD4, over 3% for naive CD8, about 2.4% for memory CD4, and approximately 0.4% for memory CD8.

At the junction V is shortened by 4 bases and J by 6 bases; bases outside the gene matches: 3. The CDR3 measures 15 amino acids from cysteine to phenylalanine. The only DNA kept is the CDR3, 45 bases in frame from the first base. According to the germline V gene (reference sequence), CDR1 reads LNHNV and CDR2 reads YYDKDF. TCR CDR3 regions were amplified from genomic DNA by multiplex PCR using the deep immunoSEQ assay. Genomic DNA extracted from each cell subset was distributed evenly over all wells of several immunoSEQ 96-well plates, and each plate served as one replicate. Each replicate PCR for sorted subsets received roughly 0.2 ug genomic DNA, equal to 30,000 or so T cell genomes. The purified libraries were quantified using a Qubit 3.0 fluorometer, sized with a Bioanalyzer 2100, and then quantified again using the KAPA Library Quantification kit. A separate single-read 150-cycle Illumina NextSeq 550 flow cell was used to sequence each immunoSEQ 96-well plate. The paper's data handling went like this. Because the immunoSEQ output included only junctional sequences and no quality scores, the filtering could not be the same as the filtering used for full-length reads. To assign V/J genes and CDR3, sequences were annotated against IMGT germline references using PyIR, a Python wrapper for IgBLAST v1.9. Reads with weak V/J assignments (E-value above 1e-6), missing CDR3, stop codons, out-of-frame junctions, or ambiguous translated residues were removed. V3J clonotypes were defined as sequences sharing the same inferred V gene, J gene, and CDR3 amino acid sequence. The percentage overlap between two repertoires was calculated by dividing the number of shared unique clonotypes by the size of the smaller repertoire. Richness of each repertoire was evaluated using RTK rarefaction, the Chao1 estimator, and Recon v2.1 estimates of unobserved clonotypes. For all TCRbeta clonotypes obtained by the gDNA method from a handful of donors, generation probabilities were computed with OLGA. The table was pulled from immuneACCESS by TCRdb, which kept in-frame rearrangements only. Such tables lose some clones; where checked, under half of the loss comes from unresolved V genes, and the rest has no known cause. That table supplies the V and J calls and clone size; D and trimming were determined from the DNA. The sample table lists about 870,000 clones, 92% of them with a count of one. Less than 25% of the sample goes to the ten largest clones.

The V and J genes are TRBV15 and TRBJ2-3; 14 bases in the junction line up with TRBD2. Sequenced input: naive CD8+ T cells sorted from blood. This specimen's cell subset or site label, per the study, means: CD45RA+CCR7+. The source is a man under 40 in good health. The DNA sequence follows: TGTGCCACCAGCACTGGGACTAGCGGGAGTGATACGCAGTATTTT. Translated, this is CATSTGTSGSDTQYF. Joined to the reference TRBV15 and TRBJ2-3 proteins, this CDR3 gives the full variable domain: DAMVIQNPRYQVTQFGKPVTLSCSQTLNHNVMYWYQQKSSQAPKLLFHYYDKDFNNEADTPDNFQSRRPNTSFCFLDIRSPGLGDTAMYLCATSTGTSGSDTQYFGPGTRLTVL.